This T cell receptor (beta chain) was found in a study of CD8 T cells in Susac syndrome. RNA amounts of roughly 0.45 to 1 ug underwent reverse transcription with random hexamers. Across 54 Vbeta and 13 Jbeta, immunoSEQ multiplex PCR amplified TCR beta CDR3. From the immunoSEQ multiplex PCR reads, TCRdb called clonotypes with MiXCR, one entry per CDR3 protein. The data hold approximately 130,000 distinct CDR3 sequences, with approximately 94% observed a single time. This CDR3 is 11 amino acids long. In germline, CDR1 is DFQATT, CDR2 SNEGSKA (reference sequence). V was shortened by 0 bases and J by 6 bases, with 6 bases between the two germline ends. The control participants were healthy donors, and these controls were matched with respect to both age and sex.

V and J are TRBV20-1 and TRBJ2-7; D is unclear. Sample: CD4+ T cells from PBMCs. This clonotype originated in a human donor in good health. This CDR3 reads CSARDPPEQYF. The CDR3 nucleotides are TGCAGTGCTAGAGATCCCCCCGAGCAGTACTTC.